This T cell receptor (beta chain) stems from a study of cytomegalovirus exposure and HLA in healthy donors. Whole-study results and caveats: Previously analyzed data showed that most TCR beta V segments were productive at a frequency of about 87% or about 30%.

Germline loops: CDR1 SGHNT, CDR2 YENEEA. V lost 4 bases and J lost 9; bases outside the gene matches: 13. This CDR3 contains 16 residues. The PCR made use of 60 Vbeta and 13 Jbeta primers. Clones were sequenced by immunoSEQ multiplex PCR, and TCRdb holds only the in-frame ones, with some missing. The table shows 99,000 or so clones, with 78% occurring only once. This clone was seen just once. What it binds is unknown. Sequencing used PBMCs. This chain uses TRBV11-3 with TRBJ2-1, with 9 bases aligning to TRBD1. The TCR sequence derives from a male donor in good health and CMV-seronegative. CDR3 residues: CASSSAPDRGFGEQFF. Written as DNA, the CDR3 is TGTGCCAGCAGCTCTGCGCCGGACAGGGGTTTCGGTGAGCAGTTCTTC. Drawing the rest from reference TRBV11-3 and TRBJ2-1, the complete variable domain is EAGVVQSPRYKIIEKKQPVAFWCNPISGHNTLYWYLQNLGQGPELLIRYENEEAVDDSQLPKDRFSAERLKGVDSTLKIQPAELGDSAVYLCASSSAPDRGFGEQFFGPGTRLTVL.